The sequence of this TCR beta chain was determined in a study of beta chain features in type 1 diabetes. All of the isolated RNA was reverse transcribed, so expressed TCRB transcripts were sequenced. Clones were sequenced by immunoSEQ multiplex PCR, and TCRdb holds only the in-frame ones, with some missing. The table has 250,000 or so clones, 25% to 30% seen once. Broader study findings: Whether TCRB rearrangement is influenced by HLA type went unresolved here. Cells with high TCR expression could be over-represented when cDNA is sequenced.

The CDR3 totals 16 residues. The germline gives CDR1 LGHNA, CDR2 YSLEER. The V end was cut by 1 base, the J end by 0 bases, with 12 bases between. Points on this clone: Its antigen is not known.

The collection from each donor was one heparinised blood draw averaging about 116 mL. CD45RO/CCR7/CD25/CD127/CD95/CD27 staining was used to isolate CD4+ naive, central memory, regulatory and stem cell-like memory cells by sorting. The sequenced sample consisted of central memory CD4+ T cells from blood. This chain joins TRBV4-3 and TRBJ1-1; D remains unclear. The receptor was derived from a man aged 30-40 years in good health. The CDR3 here is CASSQGKGSLNTEAFF. CDR3 in DNA: TGCGCCAGCAGCCAAGGGAAGGGAAGCCTGAACACTGAAGCTTTCTTT.